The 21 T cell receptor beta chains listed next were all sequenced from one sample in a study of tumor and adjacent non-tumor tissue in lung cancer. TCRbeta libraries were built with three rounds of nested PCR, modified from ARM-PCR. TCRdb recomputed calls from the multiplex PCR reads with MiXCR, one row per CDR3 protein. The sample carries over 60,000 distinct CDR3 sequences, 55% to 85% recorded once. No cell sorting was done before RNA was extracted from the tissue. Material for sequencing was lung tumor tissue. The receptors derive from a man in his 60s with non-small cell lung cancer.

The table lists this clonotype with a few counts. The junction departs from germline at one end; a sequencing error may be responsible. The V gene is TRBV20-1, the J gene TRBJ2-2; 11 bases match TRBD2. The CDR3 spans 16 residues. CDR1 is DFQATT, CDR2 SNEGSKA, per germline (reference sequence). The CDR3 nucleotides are TGCAGCGCTACTTTAGCGGGAGGGACGGAGATCGGGGAGCTGTTTTTT. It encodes CSATLAGGTEIGELFF.

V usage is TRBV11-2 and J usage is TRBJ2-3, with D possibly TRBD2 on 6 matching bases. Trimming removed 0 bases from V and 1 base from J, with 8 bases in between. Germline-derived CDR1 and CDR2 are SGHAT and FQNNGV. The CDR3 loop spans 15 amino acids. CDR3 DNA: TGTGCCAGCAGCTTAGACGGGGGAGGCACAGATACGCAGTATTTT. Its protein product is CASSLDGGGTDTQYF.

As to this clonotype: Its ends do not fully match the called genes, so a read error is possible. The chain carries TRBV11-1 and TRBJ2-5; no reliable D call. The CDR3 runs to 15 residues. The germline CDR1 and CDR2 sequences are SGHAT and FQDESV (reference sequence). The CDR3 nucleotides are TGTGCCAGCAGGACCGAGACCGTCGGTAAAGAGACGCAGTACTTC. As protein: CASRTETVGKETQYF.

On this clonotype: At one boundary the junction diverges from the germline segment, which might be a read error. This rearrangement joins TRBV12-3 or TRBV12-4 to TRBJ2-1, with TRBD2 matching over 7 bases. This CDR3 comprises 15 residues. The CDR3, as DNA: TGTACCAGCAGTTCCCCTCAGCGGGACCACAGTGAGCAGTTCTTC. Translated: CTSSSPQRDHSEQFF.

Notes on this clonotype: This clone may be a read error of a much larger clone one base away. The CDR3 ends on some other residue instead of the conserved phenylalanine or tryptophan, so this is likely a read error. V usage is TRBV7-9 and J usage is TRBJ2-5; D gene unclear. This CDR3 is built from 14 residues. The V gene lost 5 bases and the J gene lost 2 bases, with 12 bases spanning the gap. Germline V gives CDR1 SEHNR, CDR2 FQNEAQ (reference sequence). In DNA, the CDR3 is TGTGCCAGCAGCCCCCGGGCGGTACAAGAGACCCAGTACTAC. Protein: CASSPRAVQETQYY.

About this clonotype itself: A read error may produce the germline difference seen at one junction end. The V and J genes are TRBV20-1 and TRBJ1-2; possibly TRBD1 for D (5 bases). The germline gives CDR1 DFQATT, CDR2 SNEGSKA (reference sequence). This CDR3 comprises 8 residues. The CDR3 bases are TGCAGTACTAGCTGGGGCAGATTC. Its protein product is CSTSWGRF.

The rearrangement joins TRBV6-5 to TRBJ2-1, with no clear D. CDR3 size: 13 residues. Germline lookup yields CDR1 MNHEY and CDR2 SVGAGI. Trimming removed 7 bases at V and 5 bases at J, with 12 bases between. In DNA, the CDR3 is TGTGCCAGCACCTATTCTAGGGACAATGAGCAGTTCTTC. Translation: CASTYSRDNEQFF.

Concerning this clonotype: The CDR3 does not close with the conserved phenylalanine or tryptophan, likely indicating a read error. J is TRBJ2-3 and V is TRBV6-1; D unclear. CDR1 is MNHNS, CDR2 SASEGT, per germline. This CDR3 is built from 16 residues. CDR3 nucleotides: TGTGCAAGCAGTGAAGCGAGGTCTCGACGAACAGATACGCAGTATTCT. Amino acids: CASSEARSRRTDTQYS.

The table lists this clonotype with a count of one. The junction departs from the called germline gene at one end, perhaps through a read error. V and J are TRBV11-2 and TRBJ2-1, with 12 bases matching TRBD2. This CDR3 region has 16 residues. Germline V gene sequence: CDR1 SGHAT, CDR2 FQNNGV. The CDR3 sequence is CASSLKTSGRGTEQFF. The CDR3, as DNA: TGCGCCAGCAGTTTAAAGACTAGCGGGAGAGGTACTGAGCAGTTCTTC.

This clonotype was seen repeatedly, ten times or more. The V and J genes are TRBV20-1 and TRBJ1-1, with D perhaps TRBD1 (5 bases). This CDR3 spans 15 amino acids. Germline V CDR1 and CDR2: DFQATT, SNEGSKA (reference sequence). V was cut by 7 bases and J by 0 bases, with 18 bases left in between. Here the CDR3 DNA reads TGCAGTGTGTCCTCTTTACAGGAGATGAACACTGAAGCTTTCTTT. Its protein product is CSVSSLQEMNTEAFF.

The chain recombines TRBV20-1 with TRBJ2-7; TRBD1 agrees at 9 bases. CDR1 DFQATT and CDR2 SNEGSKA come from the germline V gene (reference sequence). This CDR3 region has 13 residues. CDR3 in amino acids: CNESGTGNYEQYF. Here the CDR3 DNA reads TGCAATGAATCCGGGACAGGGAACTACGAGCAGTACTTC.

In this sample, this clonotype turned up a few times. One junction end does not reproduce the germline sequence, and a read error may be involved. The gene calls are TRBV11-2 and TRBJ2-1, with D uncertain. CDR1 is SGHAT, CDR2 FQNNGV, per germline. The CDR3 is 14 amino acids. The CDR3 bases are TGTGCCAGTAGCTTAGATCCGGTAGCCTCCGAGCAGTTCTTC. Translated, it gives CASSLDPVASEQFF.

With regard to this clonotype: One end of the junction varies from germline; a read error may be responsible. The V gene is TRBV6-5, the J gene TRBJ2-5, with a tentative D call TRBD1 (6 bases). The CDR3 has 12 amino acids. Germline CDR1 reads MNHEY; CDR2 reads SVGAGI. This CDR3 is CTSRGSWETQYF. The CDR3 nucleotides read TGTACCAGCAGGGGCTCGTGGGAGACCCAGTACTTC.

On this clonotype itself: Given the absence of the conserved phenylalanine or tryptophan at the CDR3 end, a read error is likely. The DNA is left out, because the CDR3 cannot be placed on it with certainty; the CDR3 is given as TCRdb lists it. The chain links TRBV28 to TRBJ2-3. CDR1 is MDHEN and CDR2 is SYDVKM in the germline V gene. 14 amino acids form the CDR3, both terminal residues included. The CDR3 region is CASSFVSGTDTRYL.

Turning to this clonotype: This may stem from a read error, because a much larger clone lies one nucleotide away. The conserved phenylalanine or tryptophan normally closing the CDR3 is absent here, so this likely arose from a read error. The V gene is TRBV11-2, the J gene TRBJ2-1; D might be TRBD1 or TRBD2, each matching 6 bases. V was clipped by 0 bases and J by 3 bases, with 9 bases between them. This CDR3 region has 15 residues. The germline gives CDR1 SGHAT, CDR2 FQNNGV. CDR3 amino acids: CASSLDGGLYNEQFL. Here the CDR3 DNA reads TGTGCCAGCAGCTTAGATGGGGGGCTCTACAATGAGCAGTTCCTC.

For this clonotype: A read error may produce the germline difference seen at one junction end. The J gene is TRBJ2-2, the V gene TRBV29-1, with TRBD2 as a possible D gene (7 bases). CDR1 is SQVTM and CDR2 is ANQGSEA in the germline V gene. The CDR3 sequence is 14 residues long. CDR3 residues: CIVGGAGESGELFF. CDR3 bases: TGCATCGTTGGGGGGGCAGGGGAATCGGGGGAGCTGTTTTTT.

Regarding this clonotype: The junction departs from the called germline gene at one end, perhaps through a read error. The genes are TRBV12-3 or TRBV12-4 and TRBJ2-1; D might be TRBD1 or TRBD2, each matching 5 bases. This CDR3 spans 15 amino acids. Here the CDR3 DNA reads TGTACCAGCAGTTCCCCCCAGTGGGACCACAATGAGCAGTTCTTC. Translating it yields CTSSSPQWDHNEQFF.

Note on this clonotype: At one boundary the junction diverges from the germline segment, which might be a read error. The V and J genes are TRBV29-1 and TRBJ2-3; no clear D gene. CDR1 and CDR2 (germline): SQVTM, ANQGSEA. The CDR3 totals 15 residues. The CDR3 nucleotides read TGCAGCGTTGAGTCCTGGGCGACTGGCACAGATACTCAGTATTTT. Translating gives CSVESWATGTDTQYF.

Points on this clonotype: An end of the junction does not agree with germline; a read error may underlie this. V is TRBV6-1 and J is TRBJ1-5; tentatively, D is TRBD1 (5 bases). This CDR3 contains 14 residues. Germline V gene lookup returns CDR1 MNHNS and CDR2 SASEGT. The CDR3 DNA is TGTGTCAGCAGTAAATTGACCGGGGGTCAGCCCCAGCATTTT. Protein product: CVSSKLTGGQPQHF.

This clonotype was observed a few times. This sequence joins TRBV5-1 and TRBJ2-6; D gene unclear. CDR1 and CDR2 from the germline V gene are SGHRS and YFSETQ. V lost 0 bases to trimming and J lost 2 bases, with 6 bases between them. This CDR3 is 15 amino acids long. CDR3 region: CASSLVPTGANVLTF. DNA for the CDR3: TGCGCCAGCAGCTTGGTTCCGACTGGGGCCAACGTCCTGACTTTC.

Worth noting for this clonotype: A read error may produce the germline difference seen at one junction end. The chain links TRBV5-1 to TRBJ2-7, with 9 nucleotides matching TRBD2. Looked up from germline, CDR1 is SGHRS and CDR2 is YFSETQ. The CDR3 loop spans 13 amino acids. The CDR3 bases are TGCGCCAGCAGCTTACTAGCGGGTTACGAGCATTACTTC. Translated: CASSLLAGYEHYF. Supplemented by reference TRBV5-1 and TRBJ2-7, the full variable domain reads KAGVTQTPRYLIKTRGQQVTLSCSPISGHRSVSWYQQTPGQGLQFLFEYFSETQRNKGNFPGRFSGRQFSNSRSEMNVSTLELGDSALYLCASSLLAGYEHYFGPGTRLTVT.